The 24 T cell receptor beta chains reported below all come from one sample, sequenced in a study of long-term antiretroviral therapy in people with HIV. The immunoSEQ assay was v3.0, run at survey level. Produced via immunoSEQ multiplex PCR; TCRdb's table is partial and in-frame only. The sample has fewer than 25,000 clones, around 84% seen once. Sequences were derived from unsorted PBMCs, sampled 1.8 years before starting antiretroviral therapy. Receptor source: a woman aged 25 to 39 with HIV.

The chain uses TRBV15 and TRBJ1-5; D unclear. The germline V gene has CDR1 LNHNV and CDR2 YYDKDF (reference sequence). The CDR3 runs 12 residues. Trimming removed 3 bases at V and 4 bases at J, with 4 bases between. DNA of the CDR3: TGTGCCACCAGCAGGGCAAATCAGCCCCAGCATTTT. It specifies CATSRANQPQHF.

The V gene is TRBV9, the J gene TRBJ2-1; 7 bases fit TRBD2. From germline, CDR1 is SGDLS and CDR2 YYNGEE. The V and J ends lost 2 bases and 8 bases, in that order; junction bases with no gene match: 10. This CDR3 is 15 amino acids long. The CDR3 sequence: CASSVSGVTGDEQFF. CDR3 nucleotide sequence: TGTGCCAGCAGCGTGAGCGGGGTCACTGGGGATGAGCAGTTCTTC.

This clone was counted once. The chain is built from TRBV5-1 and TRBJ1-1, with D possibly TRBD1 on 6 matching bases. Germline V gives CDR1 SGHRS, CDR2 YFSETQ. Trimming left V 2 bases short and J 2 bases short, with 10 bases between. CDR3 length equals 14 residues. The CDR3 sequence: CASSLVQGNTEAFF. The CDR3 DNA is TGCGCCAGCAGCTTAGTACAGGGAAACACTGAAGCTTTCTTT.

This clone was seen once. The chain links TRBV9 to TRBJ1-2; TRBD1 matches at 9 bases. Germline V gene data show CDR1 as SGDLS and CDR2 as YYNGEE. There are 14 residues in the CDR3. After removal of 6 bases from V and 5 bases from J, the junction contained 8 bases not matched to a gene. CDR3 loop: CASTRQGGIYGYTF. The CDR3 bases are TGTGCCAGCACCCGACAGGGGGGAATTTATGGCTACACCTTC.

This clone was counted only a few times. This chain links TRBV7-2 with TRBJ2-1; 8 nucleotides match TRBD2. J was trimmed by 5 bases and V by 7 bases; bases with no gene match: 7. Germline CDR1 reads SGHTA; CDR2 reads FQGNSA. The CDR3 spans 14 residues. CDR3 sequence (DNA): TGTGCCAGCACCACGGCGCGGGGGGACAATGAGCAGTTCTTC. This translates into CASTTARGDNEQFF.

The V gene is TRBV5-1, the J gene TRBJ2-5, with TRBD1 identical over 8 bases. The germline gives CDR1 SGHRS, CDR2 YFSETQ. V was pared by 0 bases and J by 3 bases, with 1 base of the junction left unmatched. The CDR3 is 14 residues long. The CDR3 sequence: CASSLGQGKETQYF. CDR3 bases: TGCGCCAGCAGCTTGGGACAGGGGAAAGAGACCCAGTACTTC. Full variable domain (outside the CDR3, taken from reference TRBV5-1 and TRBJ2-5): KAGVTQTPRYLIKTRGQQVTLSCSPISGHRSVSWYQQTPGQGLQFLFEYFSETQRNKGNFPGRFSGRQFSNSRSEMNVSTLELGDSALYLCASSLGQGKETQYFGPGTRLLVL.

The V and J genes are TRBV7-6 and TRBJ2-3; 10 positions agree with TRBD1. V was clipped by 3 bases and J by 6 bases; unmatched bases: 6. The CDR3 has 15 residues. Germline V CDR1 and CDR2: SGHVS, FNYEAQ. CDR3 residues: CASSFTGQGYDTQYF. In DNA, the CDR3 is TGTGCCAGCAGCTTTACGGGACAGGGGTACGATACGCAGTATTTT.

The genes are TRBV4-1 and TRBJ1-2; 10 nucleotides align to TRBD1. Per the germline V gene, CDR1 is MGHRA and CDR2 is YSYEKL. The length of the CDR3 is 14 residues. Trimming removed 4 bases from V and 6 bases from J; junction bases left unmatched: 5. For the CDR3, the DNA is TGCGCCAGCAGCCCCACAGGGACAGGGGATGGCTACACCTTC. This encodes CASSPTGTGDGYTF.

This clone was counted a single time. This chain joins TRBV9 and TRBJ1-2; 9 bases are shared with TRBD1. This CDR3 contains 16 residues. The germline V gene encodes CDR1 SGDLS and CDR2 YYNGEE. V shed 4 bases and J 0 bases; nucleotides not matched to a gene: 7. For the CDR3, the DNA is TGTGCCAGCAGCTTGGACAGGGGAGGGGCTAACTATGGCTACACCTTC. The encoded protein is CASSLDRGGANYGYTF.

The chain uses TRBV6-1 and TRBJ1-2; D gene uncertain. CDR1 and CDR2 (germline): MNHNS, SASEGT. V was trimmed by 6 bases and J by 12 bases, leaving 11 bases between them. The length of the CDR3 is 10 residues. The CDR3 loop reads CASRETRDTF. CDR3 sequence (DNA): TGTGCCAGCAGGGAGACCCGGGACACCTTC.

V usage is TRBV25-1 and J usage is TRBJ1-2; D remains ambiguous. The V end was cut by 11 bases, the J end by 2 bases, with 15 bases between. This CDR3 contains 13 residues. Germline assignment: CDR1 MGHDK and CDR2 SYGVNS. The CDR3 spells CARPDSLNYGYTF. The CDR3 DNA sequence: TGTGCCCGCCCGGACTCCTTAAACTATGGCTACACCTTC.

This clone appeared once. The chain is built from TRBV5-6 and TRBJ2-7, with a possible D match to TRBD2 (6 bases). There are 15 residues in the CDR3. V dropped 0 bases and J dropped 6 bases, with 16 bases sitting between them. The germline V gene encodes CDR1 SGHDT and CDR2 YYEEEE. The CDR3 DNA reads as TGTGCCAGCAGCTTGGGGGCGGGGCCCCGTTCCGAGCAGTACTTC. Amino acids: CASSLGAGPRSEQYF.

This clone has more than one count but fewer than ten. The rearrangement links TRBV15 to TRBJ1-5; D not certain. CDR3 length equals 13 residues. CDR1 and CDR2 (germline): LNHNV, YYDKDF (reference sequence). The V end lost 6 bases, the J end lost 6 bases, and 12 bases lay between the germline ends. This chain's CDR3 is CATSSVGSQPQHF. CDR3 DNA: TGTGCCACCAGTTCAGTCGGTAGTCAGCCCCAGCATTTT.

The DNA for the CDR3 is TGTGCCAGCAGCCAAGAGGGACAGACGGCTCGGGTCTCCTACGAGCAGTACTTC. It translates to CASSQEGQTARVSYEQYF. The chain uses TRBV5-6 and TRBJ2-7, with 7 nucleotides matching TRBD1. CDR3 length: 18 residues. Germline CDR1 reads SGHDT; CDR2 reads YYEEEE. J gave up 0 bases and V 4 bases, and 16 bases lay outside the gene matches. The complete variable domain, with remaining parts taken from reference TRBV5-6 and TRBJ2-7, reads DAGVTQSPTHLIKTRGQQVTLRCSPKSGHDTVSWYQQALGQGPQFIFQYYEEEERQRGNFPDRFSGHQFPNYSSELNVNALLLGDSALYLCASSQEGQTARVSYEQYFGPGTRLTVT.

The CDR3 DNA reads TGTGCCATCAGTGAAATACCGGGACCGACCACCGGGGAGCTGTTTTTT. Its protein is CAISEIPGPTTGELFF. The chain carries TRBV10-3 and TRBJ2-2, with D possibly called TRBD1 or TRBD2 (5 bases each). The CDR3 is made up of 16 amino acids. Germline CDR1 reads ENHRY; CDR2 reads SYGVKD. V was pared by 3 bases and J by 4 bases, with 15 bases between.

The sample holds a few counts of this clone. This rearrangement joins TRBV5-1 to TRBJ1-3; D is unclear. The CDR3 has 17 residues. Germline V gives CDR1 SGHRS, CDR2 YFSETQ. The germline V and J ends were trimmed by 2 bases and 1 base, with 16 bases remaining between them. The CDR3, as DNA: TGCGCCAGCAGCTTCACCGCCCAGGCCTTATCTGGAAACACCATATATTTT. It specifies CASSFTAQALSGNTIYF.

This clone was detected only once. This rearrangement joins TRBV4-1 to TRBJ2-2; D may be TRBD1 (5 bases). This CDR3 has 13 amino acids. CDR1 and CDR2 (germline): MGHRA, YSYEKL. V was trimmed by 2 bases and J by 5 bases, leaving 6 bases between them. The CDR3 here is CASSQQGTGELFF. The CDR3 coding sequence is TGCGCCAGCAGCCAACAGGGAACCGGGGAGCTGTTTTTT.

This chain connects TRBV10-3 to TRBJ1-2, with D possibly being TRBD1 (5 bases). The CDR3 loop spans 13 amino acids. V lost 5 bases, J lost 8 bases, and 15 bases lay in between. The V gene's germline CDR1 is ENHRY and CDR2 SYGVKD. The CDR3 DNA sequence: TGTGCCATCAGTACCCAACCTCGGGACGGCTACACCTTC. It codes for CAISTQPRDGYTF.

This chain connects TRBV9 to TRBJ1-2; D not resolved. Germline V CDR1 and CDR2: SGDLS, YYNGEE. Trimming took 3 bases from V and 5 from J, leaving 2 bases between them. This CDR3 is 10 amino acids long. The CDR3 bases are TGTGCCAGCAGCGGTTATGGCTACACCTTC. It yields the protein CASSGYGYTF.

The chain combines TRBV19 with TRBJ1-2; 7 nucleotides align to TRBD1. In germline, CDR1 is LNHDA, CDR2 SQIVND (reference sequence). Unmatched junction bases numbered 11, after V lost 7 bases and J lost 0 bases. This CDR3 region has 16 residues. In nucleotides, the CDR3 is TGTGCCAGTACCGCGGCCCCGGGACAGACTAACTATGGCTACACCTTC. Translation: CASTAAPGQTNYGYTF.

The chain recombines TRBV6-5 with TRBJ2-3, with D possibly TRBD2 on 6 matching bases. This CDR3 has 16 amino acids. The germline V gene encodes CDR1 MNHEY and CDR2 SVGAGI. V lost 2 bases, J lost 4 bases, and 16 bases lay in between. This chain's CDR3 is CASSYGGAEVSDTQYF. The CDR3 DNA reads as TGTGCCAGCAGTTACGGAGGGGCGGAAGTATCAGATACGCAGTATTTT.

This clone has a single count. The chain recombines TRBV29-1 with TRBJ2-7; 11 nucleotides align to TRBD1. The CDR3 has 14 amino acids. V lost 4 bases, J lost 6 bases, and 8 bases stayed unmatched. The germline CDR1 and CDR2 sequences are SQVTM and ANQGSEA. The CDR3 nucleotides are TGCAGCGTTGTTCTAGGACAGGGGGCTGTCGAGCAGTACTTC. As protein: CSVVLGQGAVEQYF.

This chain links TRBV5-6 with TRBJ2-5; 7 bases match TRBD1. The J segment lost 5 bases and the V segment lost 3 bases, leaving 7 bases of the junction unmatched. The CDR3 totals 14 residues. CDR1 SGHDT and CDR2 YYEEEE come from the germline V gene. DNA of the CDR3: TGTGCCAGCAGCTGGGGCGTCAGGGGGGAGACCCAGTACTTC. Its translation: CASSWGVRGETQYF.

The chain joins TRBV6-5 to TRBJ2-6; D gene uncertain. Germline V gene lookup returns CDR1 MNHEY and CDR2 SVGAGI. The CDR3 runs to 15 residues. The V gene lost 8 bases and the J gene lost 0 bases, with 11 bases spanning the gap. The CDR3 region is CASHTTGSGANVLTF. The CDR3 coding sequence is TGTGCCAGCCACACAACTGGCTCTGGGGCCAACGTCCTGACTTTC.